This TCR beta chain was sequenced during a study of OX40 agonist ivuxolimab in advanced cancers. Assay: immunoSEQ multiplex PCR; the TCRdb copy retains only in-frame clones and omits some. The table shows 80,000 or so clones, with just under 95% occurring only once. Blood got drawn at baseline, again on cycle 4 day 1, and then on cycle 7 day 1. Germline CDR1 and CDR2: MNHEY and SVGAGI. The CDR3 is made up of 15 amino acids. Unmatched junction bases numbered 4, after V lost 0 bases and J lost 2 bases. This clone was detected only a few times. Sequenced material: CD4+ or CD8+ T cells sorted from blood, taken in a trial of the OX40 agonist ivuxolimab. The rearrangement uses TRBV6-5 and TRBJ2-7, with TRBD1 matching 7 bases. This clonotype was obtained from an adult with an advanced solid tumor such as melanoma, head and neck, liver or kidney cancer. CDR3 residues: CASSYSEQGTYEQYF. The CDR3 DNA sequence: TGTGCCAGCAGTTACTCTGAACAGGGGACCTACGAGCAGTACTTC.